Each of the 20 T cell receptor beta chains below was sequenced from the same sample in a study of T cell responses to AZD1222 COVID-19 vaccine. Profiled with immunoSEQ multiplex PCR; TCRdb holds only in-frame clones, not every one. This sample has around 140,000 clones, with 90% to 95% found just once. The specimen comprised peripheral blood, sampled after recovery from COVID-19. The receptors were gathered from an adult who had recovered from COVID-19.

J is TRBJ1-6 and V is TRBV5-6, with 9 nucleotides matching TRBD1. Germline V lookup: CDR1 SGHDT, CDR2 YYEEEE. CDR3 length: 14 amino acids. The trim removed 4 bases at V and 7 bases at J, leaving 3 bases unmatched. The CDR3 bases are TGTGCCAGCAGCCAGGACAGGGGCAATTCACCCCTCCACTTT. Translated, it gives CASSQDRGNSPLHF.

The CDR3 sequence is CASAAGGAANYGYTF. The CDR3 DNA is TGTGCCAGCGCCGCGGGTGGGGCAGCTAACTATGGCTACACCTTC. V and J are TRBV9 and TRBJ1-2, with D perhaps matching TRBD1 (5 bases). This CDR3 region has 15 residues. V lost 7 bases to trimming and J lost 0 bases, with 16 bases between them. Germline V gives CDR1 SGDLS, CDR2 YYNGEE.

The genes are TRBV7-9 and TRBJ2-7; D possibly uses TRBD1 or TRBD2 (5 bases each). This CDR3 has 15 amino acids. Trimming pared 5 bases from V and 2 bases from J, leaving 16 bases between. Germline loops: CDR1 SEHNR, CDR2 FQNEAQ (reference sequence). The CDR3 region is CASSPGNQGPYEQYF. The CDR3 DNA sequence: TGTGCCAGCAGCCCAGGTAATCAGGGACCCTACGAGCAGTACTTC. Using reference TRBV7-9 and TRBJ2-7 for the parts outside the CDR3, the full variable domain is DTGVSQNPRHKITKRGQNVTFRCDPISEHNRLYWYRQTLGQGPEFLTYFQNEAQLEKSRLLSDRFSAERPKGSFSTLEIQRTEQGDSAMYLCASSPGNQGPYEQYFGPGTRLTVT.

The rearrangement links TRBV28 to TRBJ2-2, with 8 bases identical to TRBD2. Trimming removed 7 bases from V and 1 base from J; junction bases left unmatched: 5. This CDR3 contains 15 residues. Germline V gene sequence: CDR1 MDHEN, CDR2 SYDVKM. In nucleotides, the CDR3 is TGTGCCAGCACCCCGGGGGGGCAGAACACCGGGGAGCTGTTTTTT. Translating gives CASTPGGQNTGELFF.

The V call is TRBV6-1, the J call TRBJ1-1, with 7 nucleotides matching TRBD1. The CDR3 is made up of 14 amino acids. The germline CDR1 and CDR2 sequences are MNHNS and SASEGT. J was trimmed by 1 base and V by 3 bases; bases with no gene match: 2. The CDR3 loop reads CASSDDRENTEAFF. CDR3 bases: TGTGCCAGCAGTGATGACAGGGAGAACACTGAAGCTTTCTTT.

CDR3 DNA sequence: TGTGCCAGCAGCTCCAGCTTAGCCGGGGAGCTGTTTTTT. Translation gives CASSSSLAGELFF. The chain has TRBV12-3 or TRBV12-4 and TRBJ2-2, with D hard to call. Between the trimmed V and J ends, which lost 6 bases and 6 bases, there was a span of 11 bases. CDR3 length: 13 residues.

The rearrangement links TRBV4-1 to TRBJ2-5; 7 bases align to TRBD2. J gave up 5 bases and V 1 base, and 16 bases lay outside the gene matches. This CDR3 is 18 amino acids long. CDR1 and CDR2 from the germline V gene are MGHRA and YSYEKL. CDR3 region: CASSQGSWMAGEVETQYF. CDR3 DNA sequence: TGCGCCAGCAGCCAAGGCTCGTGGATGGCGGGAGAGGTCGAGACCCAGTACTTC.

Here the CDR3 DNA reads TGTGCCAGCAGCCAAGATAGCAATCAGCCCCAGCATTTT. Translation gives CASSQDSNQPQHF. The gene calls are TRBV16 and TRBJ1-5, with D hard to call. The germline CDR1 and CDR2 sequences are KGHSY and FQNENV. With 2 bases removed from V and 0 bases from J, the gap between germline ends came to 2 bases. The CDR3 loop spans 13 amino acids.

This chain links TRBV28 with TRBJ1-1, with D hard to call. Trimming pared 8 bases from V and 0 bases from J, leaving 10 bases between. Per the germline V gene, CDR1 is MDHEN and CDR2 is SYDVKM. The CDR3 loop spans 13 amino acids. This CDR3 is CASRGVVNTEAFF. The DNA for the CDR3 is TGTGCCAGCCGCGGGGTGGTGAACACTGAAGCTTTCTTT.

V is TRBV27 and J is TRBJ2-1, with 9 bases lining up with TRBD1. This CDR3 spans 15 amino acids. J gave up 10 bases and V 5 bases, and 12 bases lay outside the gene matches. Germline CDR1 reads MNHEY; CDR2 reads SMNVEV (reference sequence). This chain's CDR3 is CASSGSDRGTSEQFF. As DNA, the CDR3 is TGTGCCAGCAGTGGGTCGGACAGGGGAACCTCGGAGCAGTTCTTC.

The chain links TRBV2 to TRBJ1-1; maybe TRBD1 (5 bases). Trimming pared 6 bases from V and 6 bases from J, leaving 17 bases between. This CDR3 comprises 14 residues. Germline lookup yields CDR1 SNHLY and CDR2 FYNNEI. In DNA, the CDR3 is TGTGCCAGCAGGAGGGACCCGAATTCCCCTGAAGCTTTCTTT. Its translation is CASRRDPNSPEAFF.

The genes are TRBV28 and TRBJ1-2; D is possibly TRBD1 (6 bases). Germline V gene data show CDR1 as MDHEN and CDR2 as SYDVKM. This CDR3 is 13 amino acids long. Trimming took off 6 bases at V and 8 bases at J, with 16 bases between the two ends. CDR3 DNA: TGTGCCAGCAGCACCGAGGACAGTCGCGGCTACACCTTC. This gives the protein CASSTEDSRGYTF.

This chain links TRBV28 with TRBJ2-5; D possibly corresponds to TRBD1 (6 bases). V was clipped by 4 bases and J by 2 bases, with 8 bases between them. The germline V gene has CDR1 MDHEN and CDR2 SYDVKM. The CDR3 is made up of 13 amino acids. The CDR3 sequence: CASSSGQQETQYF. CDR3 DNA: TGTGCCAGCAGTTCGGGACAACAAGAGACCCAGTACTTC.

The chain employs TRBV29-1 and TRBJ1-1; no reliable D call. CDR3 length: 12 residues. CDR1 and CDR2 (germline): SQVTM, ANQGSEA. V was trimmed by 3 bases and J by 1 base, leaving 6 bases between them. CDR3 loop: CSVDEGNTEAFF. CDR3 sequence (DNA): TGCAGCGTTGATGAGGGGAACACTGAAGCTTTCTTT.

This chain links TRBV18 with TRBJ1-1; D gene uncertain. CDR1 is KGHSH, CDR2 LQKENI, per germline. The CDR3 has 13 residues. V was trimmed by 3 bases and J by 1 base, leaving 6 bases between them. The CDR3 DNA sequence: TGTGCCAGCTCACCGAGCGAGAACACTGAAGCTTTCTTT. Protein product: CASSPSENTEAFF.

The chain couples TRBV27 to TRBJ1-5; D may be TRBD1 (6 bases). The length of the CDR3 is 13 residues. V was clipped by 5 bases and J by 5 bases, with 10 bases between them. Germline V lookup: CDR1 MNHEY, CDR2 SMNVEV (reference sequence). The chain's CDR3 is CASSRGVDQPQHF. In DNA form, the CDR3 reads TGTGCCAGCAGTAGGGGGGTGGATCAGCCCCAGCATTTT.

The chain uses TRBV6-5 and TRBJ1-6; 7 bases fit TRBD1. With V trimmed by 5 bases and J by 4 bases, 2 bases remained unmatched. The CDR3 runs to 14 residues. Germline V gene lookup returns CDR1 MNHEY and CDR2 SVGAGI. CDR3 nucleotide sequence: TGTGCCAGCAGTACGGGACAGTATAATTCACCCCTCCACTTT. Translation gives CASSTGQYNSPLHF.

V usage is TRBV7-8 and J usage is TRBJ2-7, with 12 bases identical to TRBD2. This CDR3 is 15 amino acids long. Germline V gene sequence: CDR1 SGHVS, CDR2 FQNEAQ. The J segment lost 5 bases and the V segment lost 4 bases, leaving 6 bases of the junction unmatched. As DNA, the CDR3 is TGTGCCAGCAGCTCCTGGCGACTAGCGGGAGACGAGCAGTACTTC. Translating gives CASSSWRLAGDEQYF.

This chain uses TRBV28 with TRBJ1-1; 8 bases line up with TRBD1. After removal of 8 bases from V and 1 base from J, the junction contained 9 bases not matched to a gene. CDR3 length equals 15 residues. Germline CDR1 is MDHEN and CDR2 is SYDVKM. CDR3 amino acids: CASSELDRGNTEAFF. The CDR3 coding sequence is TGTGCCAGCTCCGAATTAGACAGGGGGAACACTGAAGCTTTCTTT.

In nucleotides, the CDR3 is TGTGCCAGCAGCTCTATCCCGGGACCTTACACTGAAGCTTTCTTT. It encodes CASSSIPGPYTEAFF. The rearrangement links TRBV5-6 to TRBJ1-1; possibly TRBD1 for D (5 bases). V was shortened by 3 bases and J by 3 bases, with 15 bases between the two germline ends. Germline CDR1 is SGHDT and CDR2 is YYEEEE. The CDR3 totals 15 residues.